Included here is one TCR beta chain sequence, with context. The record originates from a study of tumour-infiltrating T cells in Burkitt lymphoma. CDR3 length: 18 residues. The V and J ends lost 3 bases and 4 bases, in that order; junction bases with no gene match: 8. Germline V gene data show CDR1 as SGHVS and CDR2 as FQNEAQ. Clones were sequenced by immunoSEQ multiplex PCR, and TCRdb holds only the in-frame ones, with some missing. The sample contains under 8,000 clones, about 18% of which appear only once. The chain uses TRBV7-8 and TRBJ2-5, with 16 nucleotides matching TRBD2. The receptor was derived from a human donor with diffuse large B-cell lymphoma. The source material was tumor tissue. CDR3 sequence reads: CASSFGGTSGRVRETQYF. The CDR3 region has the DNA TGTGCCAGCAGCTTCGGGGGGACTAGCGGGAGGGTTAGAGAGACCCAGTACTTC. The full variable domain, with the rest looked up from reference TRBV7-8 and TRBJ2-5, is GAGVSQSPRYKVAKRGQDVALRCDPISGHVSLFWYQQALGQGPEFLTYFQNEAQLDKSGLPSDRFFAERPEGSVSTLKIQRTQQEDSAVYLCASSFGGTSGRVRETQYFGPGTRLLVL.